This entry lists 20 T cell receptor beta chains sequenced from one sample in a study of OX40 agonist ivuxolimab in advanced cancers. TCRdb keeps only in-frame clones here, not all; method: immunoSEQ multiplex PCR. The sample contains about 94,000 clones, around 87% of which appear only once. The source was CD4+ or CD8+ T cells sorted from blood, collected in a trial of the OX40 agonist ivuxolimab. The receptors here all came from an adult with an advanced solid tumor such as melanoma, head and neck, liver or kidney cancer.

There are many counts of this clone. CDR3 sequence (DNA): TGTGCCAGCAGCTTAGTTATGGGACAGAAGCTCACTGAAGCTTTCTTT. Encoded protein: CASSLVMGQKLTEAFF. The chain carries TRBV11-2 and TRBJ1-1, with 7 bases identical to TRBD1. Unmatched junction bases numbered 9, after V lost 1 base and J lost 4 bases. Germline loops: CDR1 SGHAT, CDR2 FQNNGV. The CDR3 is 16 residues long. Using reference TRBV11-2 and TRBJ1-1 for the parts outside the CDR3, the full variable domain is EAGVAQSPRYKIIEKRQSVAFWCNPISGHATLYWYQQILGQGPKLLIQFQNNGVVDDSQLPKDRFSAERLKGVDSTLKIQPAKLEDSAVYLCASSLVMGQKLTEAFFGQGTRLTVV.

The chain recombines TRBV6-5 with TRBJ1-3, with 9 bases fitting TRBD1. Looked up from germline, CDR1 is MNHEY and CDR2 is SVGAGI. This CDR3 region has 16 residues. V shed 2 bases, J shed 1 base, and the junction held 3 bases outside the gene matches. CDR3 DNA: TGTGCCAGCAGTTACGACAGGGGGATATCTGGAAACACCATATATTTT. It encodes CASSYDRGISGNTIYF.

This CDR3 reads CASSPRRPTGNYGYTF. The CDR3 nucleotides read TGTGCCAGCAGCCCCCGAAGGCCGACCGGGAACTATGGCTACACCTTC. This chain connects TRBV7-8 to TRBJ1-2; D remains unclear. V was shortened by 5 bases and J by 2 bases, with 18 bases between the two germline ends. The germline V gene encodes CDR1 SGHVS and CDR2 FQNEAQ. The CDR3 sequence is 16 residues long.

The gene calls are TRBV11-1 and TRBJ2-3; D uncertain. The V gene's germline CDR1 is SGHAT and CDR2 FQDESV (reference sequence). The germline V and J ends were trimmed by 1 base and 3 bases, with 2 bases remaining between them. The CDR3 totals 12 residues. The CDR3 protein is CASSLGTDTQYF. The CDR3 DNA sequence: TGTGCCAGCAGCTTAGGGACAGATACGCAGTATTTT. The whole variable domain, filled in from reference TRBV11-1 and TRBJ2-3, reads EAEVAQSPRYKITEKSQAVAFWCDPISGHATLYWYRQILGQGPELLVQFQDESVVDDSQLPKDRFSAERLKGVDSTLKIQPAELGDSAMYLCASSLGTDTQYFGPGTRLTVL.

This clone has just one count. The chain links TRBV7-9 to TRBJ2-1; 10 nucleotides align to TRBD2. The V and J ends lost 4 bases and 2 bases, in that order; junction bases with no gene match: 5. CDR1 is SEHNR and CDR2 is FQNEAQ in the germline V gene (reference sequence). This CDR3 spans 16 amino acids. CDR3 amino acids: CASSSPGLATYNEQFF. The DNA of the CDR3 is TGTGCCAGCAGCTCCCCGGGACTAGCGACCTACAATGAGCAGTTCTTC.

The chain uses TRBV10-2 and TRBJ1-3; TRBD1 matches at 9 bases. Germline values: CDR1 WSHSY, CDR2 SAAADI. The CDR3 totals 19 residues. V shed 3 bases, J shed 4 bases, and the junction held 16 bases outside the gene matches. The CDR3, as DNA: TGCGCCAGCAGTGAACCCCGGACAGGGGCCGGTCGGGGAGGAAACACCATATATTTT. Translating it yields CASSEPRTGAGRGGNTIYF.

The V call is TRBV6-5, the J call TRBJ1-1; weak D call: TRBD1 (6 bases). The V gene's germline CDR1 is MNHEY and CDR2 SVGAGI. The CDR3 consists of 15 residues. Trimming took 6 bases from V and 1 from J, leaving 15 bases between them. CDR3 protein: CASRRDTQKNTEAFF. CDR3 DNA sequence: TGTGCCAGCAGGCGGGACACACAGAAGAACACTGAAGCTTTCTTT.

The rearrangement joins TRBV6-1 to TRBJ2-3; D not certain. The CDR3 extends over 14 amino acids. CDR1 and CDR2 from the germline V gene are MNHNS and SASEGT. Trimming shortened V by 10 bases and J by 0 bases, and 14 bases separated the two germline ends. This CDR3 reads CATHRGVSTDTQYF. The CDR3 coding sequence is TGTGCCACTCACAGAGGCGTTAGCACAGATACGCAGTATTTT.

The chain employs TRBV9 and TRBJ2-5; 8 bases line up with TRBD2. Germline CDR1 and CDR2: SGDLS and YYNGEE. V lost 0 bases, J lost 5 bases, and 6 bases stayed unmatched. This CDR3 is 15 amino acids long. The CDR3 DNA sequence: TGTGCCAGCAGCGTAGGGGGACTAGGAGGGGAGACCCAGTACTTC. It translates to CASSVGGLGGETQYF. Full variable domain (remainder filled in from reference TRBV9 and TRBJ2-5): DSGVTQTPKHLITATGQRVTLRCSPRSGDLSVYWYQQSLDQGLQFLIQYYNGEERAKGNILERFSAQQFPDLHSELNLSSLELGDSALYFCASSVGGLGGETQYFGPGTRLLVL.

The chain couples TRBV6-6 to TRBJ2-5; possibly TRBD1 or TRBD2 for D (5 bases each). Germline CDR1 reads MNHNY; CDR2 reads SVGAGI (reference sequence). V was cut by 6 bases and J by 1 base, with 15 bases left in between. This CDR3 region has 15 residues. The CDR3 nucleotides are TGTGCCAGCAGGGGGGATGGACGGACCCAAGAGACCCAGTACTTC. Residues: CASRGDGRTQETQYF.

V and J are TRBV10-3 and TRBJ1-6; D is uncertain. The CDR3 consists of 13 residues. V was pared by 0 bases and J by 9 bases, with 6 bases between. Germline lookup yields CDR1 ENHRY and CDR2 SYGVKD. In nucleotides, the CDR3 is TGTGCCATCAGTGAGTCGTGGGGTTCACCCCTCCACTTT. The encoded protein is CAISESWGSPLHF.

CDR3 region: CASSSRGVGNEAFF. In DNA, the CDR3 is TGTGCCAGCAGCTCGAGGGGCGTTGGGAATGAAGCTTTCTTT. The chain joins TRBV5-6 to TRBJ1-1; tentatively, D is TRBD1 (5 bases). Per the germline V gene, CDR1 is SGHDT and CDR2 is YYEEEE. The length of the CDR3 is 14 residues. Trimming took off 3 bases at V and 7 bases at J, with 16 bases between the two ends.

The J gene is TRBJ2-7, the V gene TRBV10-3; perhaps TRBD1 as D (5 bases). CDR1 ENHRY and CDR2 SYGVKD come from the germline V gene. This CDR3 has 15 amino acids. Between the trimmed V and J ends, which lost 0 bases and 2 bases, there was a span of 11 bases. For the CDR3, the DNA is TGTGCCATCAGTGAGTCTAGGGGTGGGGCCTACGAGCAGTACTTC. Its protein product is CAISESRGGAYEQYF.

The J gene is TRBJ2-5, the V gene TRBV2, with a weak D call TRBD1 (6 bases). CDR1 and CDR2 (germline): SNHLY, FYNNEI. This CDR3 is 13 amino acids long. V was shortened by 5 bases and J by 2 bases, with 9 bases between the two germline ends. Written as DNA, the CDR3 is TGTGCCAGCAGTAGAGACAGGCAAGAGACCCAGTACTTC. Encoded protein: CASSRDRQETQYF.

The rearrangement joins TRBV6-4 to TRBJ2-2; D is tentatively TRBD1 or TRBD2 (6 bases each). The CDR3 length is 19 residues. The germline gives CDR1 MRHNA, CDR2 SNTAGT. V lost 2 bases to trimming and J lost 2 bases, with 21 bases between them. The CDR3 spells CASSDKRAGEFGNTGELFF. The CDR3 bases are TGTGCCAGCAGTGACAAGCGGGCAGGGGAATTCGGTAACACCGGGGAGCTGTTTTTT.

This clone has a handful of counts. The chain employs TRBV2 and TRBJ2-2, with D perhaps matching TRBD1 (5 bases). Germline assignment: CDR1 SNHLY and CDR2 FYNNEI. The CDR3 runs 14 residues. V lost 5 bases to trimming and J lost 5 bases, with 12 bases between them. CDR3 nucleotides: TGTGCCAGCAGTTCGTCGCAGGGTACCGGGGAGCTGTTTTTT. Amino acid sequence: CASSSSQGTGELFF. The full variable domain, in which reference TRBV2 and TRBJ2-2 provide the parts outside the CDR3, is EPEVTQTPSHQVTQMGQEVILRCVPISNHLYFYWYRQILGQKVEFLVSFYNNEISEKSEIFDDQFSVERPDGSNFTLKIRSTKLEDSAMYFCASSSSQGTGELFFGEGSRLTVL.

V gene TRBV27 combines with J gene TRBJ1-2; D perhaps matches TRBD1 (5 bases). Per the germline V gene, CDR1 is MNHEY and CDR2 is SMNVEV (reference sequence). V was shortened by 7 bases and J by 7 bases, with 16 bases between the two germline ends. The CDR3 runs 13 residues. CDR3 bases: TGTGCCAGCACCCAGGAAGGGGTGTCTGGCTACACCTTC. Translated, it gives CASTQEGVSGYTF.

This chain uses TRBV29-1 with TRBJ1-2; TRBD1 might be the D (6 bases). This CDR3 comprises 13 residues. V shed 4 bases and J shed 7 bases, with 16 bases lying between them. The germline V gene has CDR1 SQVTM and CDR2 ANQGSEA. This CDR3 is CSVGGQGIGGYTF. For the CDR3, the DNA is TGCAGCGTTGGGGGGCAGGGGATAGGTGGCTACACCTTC.

The chain combines TRBV30 with TRBJ2-2; D is ambiguous. The V end was cut by 5 bases, the J end by 6 bases, with 4 bases between. The CDR3 is made up of 10 amino acids. Germline V gives CDR1 GTSNPN, CDR2 SVGIG (reference sequence). In DNA form, the CDR3 reads TGTGCCTGGGGCTCCGGGGAGCTGTTTTTT. Residues: CAWGSGELFF.

The CDR3 DNA sequence: TGTGCCAGCGGAATAGGACAGCAGGGCGTACCCCTCCACTTT. It codes for CASGIGQQGVPLHF. This chain connects TRBV7-9 to TRBJ1-6, with D possibly matching TRBD1 (6 bases). Trimming shortened V by 8 bases and J by 12 bases, and 20 bases separated the two germline ends. Germline V CDR1 and CDR2: SEHNR, FQNEAQ (reference sequence). CDR3 length: 14 residues.